Listed here are 18 T cell receptor beta chains from one sample, sequenced in a study of cytomegalovirus exposure and HLA in healthy donors (dated by TCRdb to the late 2010s). The library was made by the immunoSEQ multiplex PCR assay. For the multiplex PCR, a mixture combining 60 forward primers for TCR Vbeta segments and 13 reverse primers for TCR Jbeta segments was used. TCRdb's version of the immuneACCESS table is confined to in-frame rearrangements and falls short of the full clone set. An unresolved V gene accounts for under half of the shortfall where checked; the remainder is of unknown origin. The sample table shows around 150,000 clones, and roughly 73% are seen once. 7.7% of the sample belongs to the ten largest clones. Material: PBMCs. The receptors shown here come from a woman between 35 and 50 years old in good health and CMV-seropositive.

The genes are TRBV5-1 and TRBJ1-1; maybe TRBD1 (5 bases). V lost 0 bases to trimming and J lost 7 bases, with 19 bases between them. The CDR3 length is 16 residues. Germline V gives CDR1 SGHRS, CDR2 YFSETQ. The CDR3 here is CASSLDNRGAAYEAFF. For the CDR3, the DNA is TGCGCCAGCAGCTTGGACAATCGCGGGGCGGCTTATGAAGCTTTCTTT.

This rearrangement joins TRBV11-2 to TRBJ2-1; 13 nucleotides line up with TRBD2. V lost 4 bases and J lost 9; bases outside the gene matches: 15. CDR3 length equals 18 residues. Germline loops: CDR1 SGHAT, CDR2 FQNNGV. CDR3 DNA: TGTGCCAGCAGCTCCCTTGTAGGTACTAGCGGGAGGGCGCTTGAGCAGTTCTTC. Translating gives CASSSLVGTSGRALEQFF.

This clone came up a few times. The V gene is TRBV4-3, the J gene TRBJ2-6; 9 nucleotides line up with TRBD1. Germline V CDR1 and CDR2: LGHNA, YSLEER. The V segment lost 1 base and the J segment 3 bases; nucleotides outside the gene matches: 4. This CDR3 region has 17 residues. The DNA for the CDR3 is TGCGCCAGCAGCCAAGCCGGGACAGGGTTTGGGGCCAACGTCCTGACTTTC. Translating gives CASSQAGTGFGANVLTF.

This chain links TRBV19 with TRBJ1-1; 9 positions agree with TRBD1. Germline-derived CDR1 and CDR2 are LNHDA and SQIVND (reference sequence). V gave up 7 bases and J gave up 2 bases; unmatched junction bases: 11. The CDR3 sequence is 16 residues long. The CDR3 region has the DNA TGTGCCAGTACCAATAATCAACAGGGGGCTAACACTGAAGCTTTCTTT. Encoded protein: CASTNNQQGANTEAFF.

The rearrangement links TRBV19 to TRBJ2-1, with TRBD2 matching 7 bases. With 5 bases clipped from V and 4 bases from J, the junction kept 8 bases outside the gene matches. The germline gives CDR1 LNHDA, CDR2 SQIVND (reference sequence). The CDR3 runs to 15 residues. CDR3 protein: CASSRRAGVYNEQFF. CDR3 DNA sequence: TGTGCCAGTAGTCGGAGGGCGGGAGTGTACAATGAGCAGTTCTTC.

V is TRBV15 and J is TRBJ1-4; TRBD1 matches 8 bases. Germline V gene data show CDR1 as LNHNV and CDR2 as YYDKDF (reference sequence). With V trimmed by 1 base and J by 7 bases, 8 bases remained unmatched. The CDR3 has 16 amino acids. The CDR3 region is CATSRVIGTGGEKLFF. The CDR3 DNA reads as TGTGCCACCAGCAGAGTTATCGGGACAGGAGGTGAAAAACTGTTTTTT.

This clone was recorded once. The chain is built from TRBV5-1 and TRBJ2-4, with D possibly being TRBD2 (6 bases). In germline, CDR1 is SGHRS, CDR2 YFSETQ. This CDR3 is 15 amino acids long. Trimming removed 4 bases at V and 10 bases at J, with 21 bases between. The CDR3: CASSGPGLAGSIQYF. In DNA, the CDR3 is TGCGCCAGCAGCGGACCCGGCCTGGCGGGATCGATTCAGTACTTC.

The V and J genes are TRBV25-1 and TRBJ1-6, with TRBD1 matching 7 bases. CDR3 length equals 15 residues. V lost 2 bases to trimming and J lost 7 bases; unmatched junction nucleotides: 5. Germline V gene sequence: CDR1 MGHDK, CDR2 SYGVNS. CDR3 DNA sequence: TGTGCCAGCAGTGAACCACAGGGGAGGAATTCACCCCTCCACTTT. The encoded protein is CASSEPQGRNSPLHF.

This sequence joins TRBV4-1 and TRBJ2-7; TRBD2 is a possible D gene (6 bases). V was trimmed by 1 base and J by 4 bases, leaving 8 bases between them. Germline-derived CDR1 and CDR2 are MGHRA and YSYEKL. The CDR3 length is 13 residues. The CDR3 sequence is CASSQAGAYEQYF. CDR3 nucleotides: TGCGCCAGCAGCCAAGCGGGAGCATACGAGCAGTACTTC.

This chain uses TRBV7-3 with TRBJ1-1; D may be TRBD1 (6 bases). Germline values: CDR1 SGHTA, CDR2 FQGTGA. There are 17 residues in the CDR3. Deletions cut 1 base from V and 1 base from J, with 16 bases between. CDR3 nucleotide sequence: TGTGCCAGCAGCTTAATGGTTCTTGGGGGCCGGAACACTGAAGCTTTCTTT. Its protein product is CASSLMVLGGRNTEAFF.

The genes are TRBV15 and TRBJ1-2, with 9 bases that match TRBD1. The CDR3 is 15 residues long. CDR1 is LNHNV and CDR2 is YYDKDF in the germline V gene (reference sequence). After removal of 5 bases from V and 5 bases from J, the junction contained 9 bases not matched to a gene. In nucleotides, the CDR3 is TGTGCCACCAGCGTGGGGCTGGGGACAGGGTATGGCTACACCTTC. Translating it yields CATSVGLGTGYGYTF.

The chain carries TRBV25-1 and TRBJ2-3, with 7 bases that match TRBD2. CDR1 and CDR2 (germline): MGHDK, SYGVNS. The CDR3 loop spans 16 amino acids. Trimming removed 1 base from V and 3 bases from J; junction bases left unmatched: 7. The CDR3 DNA reads as TGTGCCAGCAGTGAATCGGCGGGAGTGAGGACAGATACGCAGTATTTT. It translates to CASSESAGVRTDTQYF.

V is TRBV2 and J is TRBJ1-5; D is possibly TRBD1 (6 bases). CDR3 size: 15 residues. Germline CDR1 SNHLY, CDR2 FYNNEI. V dropped 6 bases and J dropped 7 bases, with 19 bases sitting between them. The CDR3: CASSLSSRGEQPQHF. CDR3 DNA sequence: TGTGCCAGCAGCCTGTCTAGCAGGGGAGAACAGCCCCAGCATTTT.

J is TRBJ1-2 and V is TRBV28; maybe TRBD1 (5 bases). V was shortened by 7 bases and J by 0 bases, with 9 bases between the two germline ends. This CDR3 has 13 residues. The V gene's germline CDR1 is MDHEN and CDR2 SYDVKM. CDR3 amino acids: CASIRGSNYGYTF. In DNA, the CDR3 is TGTGCCAGCATAAGGGGATCTAACTATGGCTACACCTTC.

Concerning this clone itself: This may come from a read error, since a much larger clone is one base off. The V and J genes are TRBV27 and TRBJ2-7, with 8 bases fitting TRBD2. Per germline, CDR1 MNHEY and CDR2 SMNVEV (reference sequence). The V and J ends lost 3 bases and 0 bases, in that order; junction bases with no gene match: 1. This CDR3 is built from 14 residues. This CDR3 is CASSLSGSSYEQYF. The CDR3 DNA reads as TGTGCCAGCAGTTTGAGCGGGAGCTCCTACGAGCAGTACTTC.

There are a few counts of this clone. The CDR3 sequence: CASSSGAGPETQYF. In DNA, the CDR3 is TGTGCCAGCAGCTCGGGAGCGGGACCGGAGACCCAGTACTTC. The chain has TRBV7-9 and TRBJ2-5; TRBD2 aligns across 7 bases. The CDR3 spans 14 residues. Per germline, CDR1 SEHNR and CDR2 FQNEAQ (reference sequence). V was clipped by 4 bases and J by 5 bases; unmatched bases: 7.

The rearrangement links TRBV10-3 to TRBJ2-3, with TRBD2 identical over 10 bases. After removal of 3 bases from V and 3 bases from J, the junction contained 3 bases not matched to a gene. CDR3 length: 15 amino acids. Germline CDR1 ENHRY, CDR2 SYGVKD. CDR3 amino acids: CAISEAGGGTDTQYF. In DNA form, the CDR3 reads TGTGCCATCAGTGAAGCGGGAGGGGGAACAGATACGCAGTATTTT.

This chain joins TRBV19 and TRBJ2-5; 8 nucleotides match TRBD2. The CDR3 sequence is 16 residues long. J lost 2 bases, V lost 6 bases, and 11 bases had no gene match. The germline gives CDR1 LNHDA, CDR2 SQIVND (reference sequence). The CDR3 loop is CASRGQRSGAQETQYF. The CDR3 nucleotides are TGTGCCAGTAGGGGACAACGTAGCGGGGCTCAAGAGACCCAGTACTTC.